This note documents a single TCR beta chain sequence. This sample is drawn from a study of blood T cell repertoires in COVID-19. As for the study in general: The samples span acute and convalescent COVID-19 from the United States, Italy and Spain. From T cells, B-cell-depleted T cells, or PBMCs came the material, which was cDNA or gDNA.

This table comes from immunoSEQ multiplex PCR, and its TCRdb copy is limited to in-frame clones, with some not included. The repertoire holds some 250,000 clones, with around 82% as singletons. The V end was cut by 1 base, the J end by 4 bases, with 10 bases between. CDR1 and CDR2 (germline): MGHDK, SYGVNS. This CDR3 has 14 amino acids. The chain carries TRBV25-1 and TRBJ1-1; D perhaps matches TRBD1 (6 bases). What was sequenced was peripheral blood. The TCR was taken from a woman under 30 with acute or convalescent COVID-19. In DNA form, the CDR3 reads TGTGCCAGCAGTGAATGGGGGGGCCGCACTGAAGCTTTCTTT. This encodes CASSEWGGRTEAFF.